Described below is a single T cell receptor beta chain sequence and its context. Its matching antigen is unknown. Sequencing used immunoSEQ v3. Sequenced by immunoSEQ multiplex PCR; TCRdb stores in-frame clones only, minus some. The sample has about 48,000 clones, 71% seen once. These data are taken from a study of TIL therapy for anti-PD-1-resistant metastatic lung cancer. Overall study findings and caveats: Many TIL product clones were absent from baseline tumor, suggesting clonal contraction.

The CDR3 runs to 19 residues. The germline V gene has CDR1 PRHDT and CDR2 FYEKMQ (reference sequence). J was trimmed by 4 bases and V by 4 bases; bases with no gene match: 18. This sample's time point: pre-treatment sample, taken before nivolumab and TIL therapy. The tumor samples were excised metastases, mostly pleural nodules or supraclavicular lymph nodes. The sample in question was tumor tissue, obtained at baseline. The chain has TRBV13 and TRBJ2-7; 11 bases map to TRBD2. The sequence was collected from a person between 25 and 80 years old with non-small cell lung cancer. The CDR3 here is CASSSNGGERLAGLYEQYF. CDR3 nucleotide sequence: TGTGCCAGCAGCTCGAACGGGGGCGAGAGACTAGCGGGACTGTACGAGCAGTACTTC.